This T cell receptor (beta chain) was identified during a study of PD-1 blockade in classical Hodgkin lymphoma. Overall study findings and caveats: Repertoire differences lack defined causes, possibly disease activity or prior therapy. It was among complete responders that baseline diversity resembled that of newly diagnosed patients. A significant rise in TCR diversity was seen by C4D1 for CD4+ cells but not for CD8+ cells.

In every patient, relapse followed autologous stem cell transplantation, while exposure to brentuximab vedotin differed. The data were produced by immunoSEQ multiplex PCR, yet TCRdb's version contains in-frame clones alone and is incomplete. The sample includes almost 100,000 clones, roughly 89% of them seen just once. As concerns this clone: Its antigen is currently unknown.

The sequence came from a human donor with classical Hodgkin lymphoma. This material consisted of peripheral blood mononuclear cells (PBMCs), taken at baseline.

The CDR3 spells CASSPPAEGTEGYTF. CDR3 DNA: TGCGCCAGCAGTCCCCCGGCGGAGGGAACGGAGGGCTACACCTTC. The chain combines TRBV5-1 with TRBJ1-2; unclear D gene. Per the germline V gene, CDR1 is SGHRS and CDR2 is YFSETQ. Trimming shortened V by 5 bases and J by 8 bases, and 22 bases separated the two germline ends. The CDR3 is 15 residues long. Full variable domain (outside the CDR3, taken from reference TRBV5-1 and TRBJ1-2): KAGVTQTPRYLIKTRGQQVTLSCSPISGHRSVSWYQQTPGQGLQFLFEYFSETQRNKGNFPGRFSGRQFSNSRSEMNVSTLELGDSALYLCASSPPAEGTEGYTFGSGTRLTVV.